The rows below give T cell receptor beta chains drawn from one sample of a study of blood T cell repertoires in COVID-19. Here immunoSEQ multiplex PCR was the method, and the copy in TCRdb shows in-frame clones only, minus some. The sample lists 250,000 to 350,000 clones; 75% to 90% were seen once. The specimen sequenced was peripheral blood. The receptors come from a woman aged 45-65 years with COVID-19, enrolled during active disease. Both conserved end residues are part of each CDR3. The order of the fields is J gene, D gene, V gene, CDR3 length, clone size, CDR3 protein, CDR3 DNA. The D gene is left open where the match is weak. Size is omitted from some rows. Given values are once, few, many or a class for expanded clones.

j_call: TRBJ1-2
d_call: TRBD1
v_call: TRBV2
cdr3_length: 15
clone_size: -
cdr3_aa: CASSELIGTGRGYTF
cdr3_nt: TGTGCCAGCAGCGAATTGATAGGGACAGGCCGGGGCTACACCTTC

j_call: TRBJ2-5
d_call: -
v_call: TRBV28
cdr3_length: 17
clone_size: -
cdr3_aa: CASSSHLSRQIQETQYF
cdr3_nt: TGTGCCAGCAGTTCGCACCTTTCGAGACAGATCCAAGAGACCCAGTACTTC

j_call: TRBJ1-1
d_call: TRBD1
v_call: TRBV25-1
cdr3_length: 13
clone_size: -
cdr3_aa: CASSVRQGTEAFF
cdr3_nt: TGTGCCAGCAGTGTGAGACAGGGGACTGAAGCTTTCTTT

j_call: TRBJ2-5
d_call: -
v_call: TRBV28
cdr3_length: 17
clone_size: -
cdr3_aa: CASSVTGGQSPQETQYF
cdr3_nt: TGTGCCAGCAGTGTCACCGGAGGCCAAAGTCCCCAAGAGACCCAGTACTTC

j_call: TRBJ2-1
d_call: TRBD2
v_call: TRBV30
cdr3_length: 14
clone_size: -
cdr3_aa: CAWRVGGRGNEQFF
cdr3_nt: TGTGCCTGGAGGGTCGGCGGGAGGGGGAATGAGCAGTTCTTC

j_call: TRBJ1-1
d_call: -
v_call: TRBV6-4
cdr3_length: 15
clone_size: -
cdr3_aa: CASSPTSNIGTEAFF
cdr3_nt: TGTGCCAGCAGTCCCACATCGAATATTGGCACTGAAGCTTTCTTT

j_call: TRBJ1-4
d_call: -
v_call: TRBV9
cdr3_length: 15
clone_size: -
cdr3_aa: CASSLRGAGDEKLFF
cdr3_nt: TGTGCCAGCAGCCTGCGGGGGGCGGGGGATGAAAAACTGTTTTTT

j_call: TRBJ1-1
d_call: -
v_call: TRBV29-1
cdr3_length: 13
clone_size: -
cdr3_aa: CSVEEGLSGKAFF
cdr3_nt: TGCAGCGTTGAAGAGGGACTGTCGGGCAAAGCTTTCTTT

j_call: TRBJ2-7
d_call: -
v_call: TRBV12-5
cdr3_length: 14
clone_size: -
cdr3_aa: CASGLVGGVYEQYF
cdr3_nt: TGTGCTAGTGGTTTGGTAGGAGGGGTCTACGAGCAGTACTTC

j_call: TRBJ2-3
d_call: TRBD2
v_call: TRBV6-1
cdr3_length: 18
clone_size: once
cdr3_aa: CASSEAGGAGVFADTQYF
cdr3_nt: TGTGCCAGCAGTGAAGCGGGTGGAGCGGGGGTTTTCGCAGATACGCAGTATTTT

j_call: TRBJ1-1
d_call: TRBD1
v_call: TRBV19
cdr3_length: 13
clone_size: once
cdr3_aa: CASSRGQGTEAFF
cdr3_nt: TGTGCCAGTAGCCGGGGACAGGGGACTGAAGCTTTCTTT

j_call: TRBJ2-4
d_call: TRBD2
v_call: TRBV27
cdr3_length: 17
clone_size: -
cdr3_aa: CASSLSFGGRAKNIQYF
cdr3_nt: TGTGCCAGCAGTTTATCGTTCGGGGGGAGGGCCAAAAACATTCAGTACTTC

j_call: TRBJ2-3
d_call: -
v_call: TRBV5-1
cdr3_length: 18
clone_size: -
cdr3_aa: CASSLKAGAFMWTDTQYF
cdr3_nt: TGCGCCAGCAGCTTGAAAGCTGGGGCTTTCATGTGGACAGATACGCAGTATTTT